The rows below give T cell receptor beta chains drawn from one sample of a study of cytomegalovirus exposure and HLA in healthy donors. Produced via immunoSEQ multiplex PCR; TCRdb's table is partial and in-frame only. The sample has around 150,000 clones, 80% to 85% seen once. Sequencing was performed on PBMCs. The source is a man aged 50 to 59 in good health and CMV-seropositive. CDR3s include the opening cysteine and the closing phenylalanine or tryptophan.

V gene	J gene	CDR3 protein
TRBV9	TRBJ2-7	CASSVTGGSYEQYF
TRBV27	TRBJ2-2	CASSLPLAGGPGELFF
TRBV27	TRBJ2-7	CASSSKTPRLAGLAYEQYF
TRBV5-1	TRBJ2-7	CASKSYLSGEQYF
TRBV6-1	TRBJ1-6	CAGGTGGHPPLHF
TRBV6-1	TRBJ1-6	CASRGQGIGNSPLHF
TRBV2	TRBJ1-6	CASRTEQTSPLHF
TRBV18	TRBJ2-2	CASSRGSTTNTGELFF
TRBV7-2	TRBJ1-3	CASSRTGLGNTIYF
TRBV18	TRBJ2-7	CASSPPSGSPYEQYF
TRBV4-1	TRBJ2-1	CASSQDSRRRGGYNEQFF
TRBV9	TRBJ1-1	CASSGQGRPNTEAFF
TRBV7-3	TRBJ2-1	CASSLLVGSYNEQFF
TRBV10-3	TRBJ2-1	CAITPGTSGYNEQFF
TRBV6-5	TRBJ2-7	CASSITQGPYEQYF
TRBV19	TRBJ2-5	CASSGGREQETQYF
TRBV9	TRBJ1-6	CASSVVGDSPLHF
TRBV7-2	TRBJ1-1	CASSRARTGSAEAFF
TRBV19	TRBJ2-4	CASSIDKIGLAGSKNIQYF
TRBV20-1	TRBJ2-7	CSVGQTYEQYF
TRBV5-5	TRBJ2-7	CASIPWEGSSYEQYF
TRBV30	TRBJ2-7	CAWSNMTGPTYEQYF
TRBV4-1	TRBJ2-7	CASSPQPGVREQYF
TRBV7-9	TRBJ2-3	CASSLASTGGLGDTQYF
TRBV15	TRBJ1-5	CATSRGGRNNQPQHF
TRBV19	TRBJ1-6	CASTLGQGNSPLHF
TRBV15	TRBJ1-1	CATTAAAGNTEAFF
TRBV4-1	TRBJ1-2	CASSHWDRDNGYTF
TRBV6-5	TRBJ1-2	CASSYRIGQGVSTF
TRBV2	TRBJ2-7	CASSRQGSYEQYF
TRBV28	TRBJ2-7	CASSFLGGGSSYEQYF
TRBV4-1	TRBJ2-2	CASSQVAGASTGELFF
TRBV28	TRBJ1-4	CASNGVRGYGATNEKLFF
TRBV2	TRBJ2-3	CASSGGGGAVDTQYF
TRBV4-2	TRBJ2-5	CASSQGTRDSRETQYF
TRBV27	TRBJ1-6	CASSLYPGLSSSSYNSPLHF
TRBV7-9	TRBJ2-2	CASSLEGGGASGELFF
TRBV10-3	TRBJ1-2	CAISDRGRYGYTF
TRBV4-3	TRBJ2-3	CASSQAPSGDGDTQYF
TRBV7-2	TRBJ2-1	CASRLAGGGNEQFF
TRBV18	TRBJ2-1	CASSPGQGALSQQFF